What follows describes a single T cell receptor (beta chain). The antigen remains undetermined. Germline CDR1 is MNHNY and CDR2 is SVGAGI (reference sequence). Trimming removed 5 bases from V and 2 bases from J, with 6 bases in between. The CDR3 contains 12 residues. These data are taken from a study of cytomegalovirus exposure and HLA in healthy donors. Amplification used 60 Vbeta primers and 13 Jbeta primers. Here immunoSEQ multiplex PCR was the method, and the copy in TCRdb shows in-frame clones only, minus some. The sample shows over 100,000 clones, 73% of them seen only once. Study outcomes and limitations: In a later analysis, specific HLA alleles were associated with more than 15,000 TCR beta sequences at a 0.05 false discovery rate.

V is TRBV6-6 and J is TRBJ2-5; no clear D. The clonotype comes from a man in his forties in good health and CMV-seronegative. The sequenced material came from PBMCs. The CDR3 spells CASSQRQETQYF. Written as DNA, the CDR3 is TGTGCCAGCAGTCAGAGGCAAGAGACCCAGTACTTC.